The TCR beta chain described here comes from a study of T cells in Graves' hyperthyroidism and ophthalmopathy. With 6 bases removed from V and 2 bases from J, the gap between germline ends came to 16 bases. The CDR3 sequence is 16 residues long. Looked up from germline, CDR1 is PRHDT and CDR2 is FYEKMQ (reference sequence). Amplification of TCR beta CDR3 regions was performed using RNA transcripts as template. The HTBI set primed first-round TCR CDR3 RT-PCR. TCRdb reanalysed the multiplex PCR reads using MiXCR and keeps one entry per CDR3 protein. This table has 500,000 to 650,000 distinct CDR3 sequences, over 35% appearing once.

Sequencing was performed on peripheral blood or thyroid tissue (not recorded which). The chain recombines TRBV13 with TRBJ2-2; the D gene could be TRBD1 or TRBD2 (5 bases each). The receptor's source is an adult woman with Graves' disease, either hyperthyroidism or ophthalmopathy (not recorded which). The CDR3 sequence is CASSQGDSLNTGELFF. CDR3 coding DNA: TGTGCCAGCAGTCAGGGAGATTCTTTAAACACCGGGGAGCTGTTTTTT.